This T cell receptor beta chain emerged from a study of T-cell reconstitution after alpha-beta-depleted transplantation in children. Unique molecular identifiers were built into the TCRbeta library. MiXCR, applied by TCRdb to the PCR reads, yields one record per CDR3 protein. Among approximately 980,000 distinct CDR3 sequences listed, under 30% were seen once. CDR3 length equals 12 residues. Trimming stripped 5 bases from V and 6 bases from J, with 12 bases between. CDR1 is SGHRS and CDR2 is YFSETQ in the germline V gene. The specimen comprised PBMCs, mostly from graft donor cells, sampled 360 days after TCRalphabeta/CD19-depleted stem cell transplant. This chain uses TRBV5-1 with TRBJ2-7; perhaps TRBD2 as D (6 bases). The receptor was derived from a boy younger than two who had a stem cell transplant for SCID, so the T cells may come from the graft donor. The CDR3 coding sequence is TGCGCCAGCAGTCAGGCGGGATCCGAGCAGTACTTC. This codes for CASSQAGSEQYF.